One and the same sample provided the 19 T cell receptor beta chains below, sequenced in a study of shared clonotypes between healthy human individuals. Measured with immunoSEQ multiplex PCR; TCRdb has only the in-frame clones, and not every one. The sample shows about half a million clones, around four fifths of them seen only once. The sample taken for sequencing was PBMCs. Receptors were obtained from a woman in her 40s in good health. Some clones in this sample may be carry-over from other donors' samples.

The CDR3 sequence: CASSTTGTSGVNEQFF. The CDR3 DNA sequence: TGTGCCAGCAGCACAACCGGGACTAGCGGGGTCAATGAGCAGTTCTTC. This rearrangement joins TRBV7-8 to TRBJ2-1, with 13 nucleotides matching TRBD2. The CDR3 extends over 16 amino acids. Germline CDR1 SGHVS, CDR2 FQNEAQ. The V segment lost 5 bases and the J segment 6 bases; nucleotides outside the gene matches: 7.

The chain recombines TRBV5-1 with TRBJ2-1; D is unclear. V lost 4 bases to trimming and J lost 4 bases, with 18 bases between them. There are 16 residues in the CDR3. CDR1 SGHRS and CDR2 YFSETQ come from the germline V gene. The CDR3 loop reads CASSMDQFVDYNEQFF. Written as DNA, the CDR3 is TGCGCCAGCAGCATGGACCAATTTGTGGATTACAATGAGCAGTTCTTC.

To note about this clone: This could be a read error, since a much larger clone is one nucleotide away. This chain's CDR3 is CAWGRDTPYEQYF. CDR3 DNA sequence: TGTGCCTGGGGCCGGGACACCCCCTACGAGCAGTACTTC. The chain links TRBV30 to TRBJ2-7, with a possible D match to TRBD1 (6 bases). V gave up 5 bases and J gave up 2 bases, with 13 bases separating them. CDR1 is GTSNPN and CDR2 is SVGIG in the germline V gene (reference sequence). The CDR3 spans 13 residues.

This chain connects TRBV18 to TRBJ1-3; 7 nucleotides align to TRBD1. This CDR3 has 16 residues. Germline-derived CDR1 and CDR2 are KGHSH and LQKENI. The V segment lost 5 bases and the J segment 0 bases; nucleotides outside the gene matches: 7. Here the CDR3 reads CASSAGQPNSGNTIYF. For the CDR3, the DNA is TGTGCCAGCTCAGCGGGACAGCCAAACTCTGGAAACACCATATATTTT.

The V gene is TRBV28, the J gene TRBJ1-5; perhaps TRBD1 as D (6 bases). The V gene's germline CDR1 is MDHEN and CDR2 SYDVKM. Trimming cost V 5 bases and J 4 bases, with 12 bases left between them. This CDR3 is built from 14 residues. CDR3 nucleotide sequence: TGTGCCAGCAGTCTAGGACAGATTAATCAGCCCCAGCATTTT. Translation: CASSLGQINQPQHF.

The V call is TRBV27, the J call TRBJ2-1; no definite D call. Between the trimmed V and J ends, which lost 6 bases and 0 bases, there was a span of 12 bases. CDR1 MNHEY and CDR2 SMNVEV come from the germline V gene (reference sequence). This CDR3 spans 15 amino acids. The chain's CDR3 is CASRVSSTSYNEQFF. CDR3 in DNA: TGTGCCAGCAGGGTTAGCTCCACCTCCTACAATGAGCAGTTCTTC.

This clone was seen a few times. This chain links TRBV5-3 with TRBJ1-1; 7 positions match TRBD1. TRBV5-3 is labeled an ORF, and its function is uncertain. The ends lost 0 bases at V and 4 bases at J; junction bases unmatched: 12. The CDR3 is 17 amino acids. The CDR3 reads CARSLAIRGRGRTEAFF. Here the CDR3 DNA reads TGTGCCAGAAGCTTGGCCATCCGGGGGAGGGGGCGCACTGAAGCTTTCTTT.

The chain carries TRBV7-9 and TRBJ1-1; D not resolved. Germline CDR1 is SEHNR and CDR2 is FQNEAQ (reference sequence). The V gene lost 5 bases and the J gene lost 1 base, with 14 bases spanning the gap. CDR3 size: 15 residues. CDR3 loop: CASSRPSTTNTEAFF. The CDR3 nucleotides are TGTGCCAGCAGCCGCCCCTCAACTACGAACACTGAAGCTTTCTTT.

In this sample, this clone turned up once. CDR3 sequence (DNA): TGTGCCAGCAGCACACCCGGGACTAGCGGGCTATCCCACTCCTACGAGCAGTACTTC. It codes for CASSTPGTSGLSHSYEQYF. The chain links TRBV7-2 to TRBJ2-7, with TRBD2 identical over 12 bases. This CDR3 is 19 amino acids long. The V gene end was trimmed by 5 bases and the J gene end by 0 bases; junction bases not matched to a gene: 14. The germline gives CDR1 SGHTA, CDR2 FQGNSA.

The chain joins TRBV4-3 to TRBJ1-3; D call uncertain. The CDR3 spans 16 residues. Germline CDR1 reads LGHNA; CDR2 reads YSLEER. V was shortened by 4 bases and J by 2 bases, with 15 bases between the two germline ends. The CDR3 loop is CASSLTLGKPGNTIYF. CDR3 coding DNA: TGCGCCAGCAGCCTGACCCTTGGTAAGCCTGGAAACACCATATATTTT.

This clone was picked up a small number of times. The rearrangement links TRBV10-3 to TRBJ2-7, with D possibly being TRBD1 or TRBD2 (5 bases each). V was pared by 5 bases and J by 4 bases, with 15 bases between. Germline-derived CDR1 and CDR2 are ENHRY and SYGVKD. This CDR3 has 14 residues. The CDR3 protein is CAISIRDGDYEQYF. Here the CDR3 DNA reads TGTGCCATCAGTATCCGGGACGGCGATTACGAGCAGTACTTC.

The chain uses TRBV7-9 and TRBJ2-2, with unresolved D. This CDR3 is built from 11 residues. The germline CDR1 and CDR2 sequences are SEHNR and FQNEAQ (reference sequence). V dropped 5 bases and J dropped 8 bases, with 6 bases sitting between them. In DNA form, the CDR3 reads TGTGCCAGCAGCACCTCTGGGGAGCTGTTTTTT. Protein sequence: CASSTSGELFF.

V is TRBV5-4 and J is TRBJ2-3; D call uncertain. Germline CDR1 is SGHNT and CDR2 is YYREEE (reference sequence). The CDR3 sequence is 15 residues long. Trimming shortened V by 1 base and J by 0 bases, and 9 bases separated the two germline ends. The CDR3 region has the DNA TGTGCCAGCAGCTTGTCGAGCCTGAGCACAGATACGCAGTATTTT. Amino acid sequence: CASSLSSLSTDTQYF.

This clone was found once. This specimen includes other DNA sequences encoding the same CDR3. J is TRBJ2-7 and V is TRBV19; no reliable D call. CDR1 and CDR2 (germline): LNHDA, SQIVND (reference sequence). This CDR3 is 12 amino acids long. Trimming left V 3 bases short and J 4 bases short, with 7 bases between. The CDR3 region is CASSMEGYEQYF. Here the CDR3 DNA reads TGTGCCAGTAGTATGGAAGGGTACGAGCAGTACTTC.

The chain joins TRBV6-6 to TRBJ1-4; D unresolved. Germline CDR1 MNHNY, CDR2 SVGAGI (reference sequence). V was cut by 7 bases and J by 8 bases, with 17 bases left in between. The CDR3 runs 14 residues. DNA for the CDR3: TGTGCCAGCAAAGTTGACCTGATGGGGGAAAAACTGTTTTTT. As protein: CASKVDLMGEKLFF.

The CDR3 nucleotides are TGTGCCAGCAGTTCCCCACTTGGGCAGGGTGATTGGGGCTACACCTTC. Residues: CASSSPLGQGDWGYTF. This chain joins TRBV7-9 and TRBJ1-2; tentatively, D is TRBD1 (5 bases). The CDR3 contains 16 residues. The V end lost 6 bases, the J end lost 8 bases, and 25 bases lay between the germline ends. Germline CDR1 reads SEHNR; CDR2 reads FQNEAQ (reference sequence).

The chain is built from TRBV2 and TRBJ2-2; either TRBD1 or TRBD2 may fit D (6 bases each). The CDR3 covers 15 residues. Trimming stripped 4 bases from V and 5 bases from J, with 14 bases between. Germline loops: CDR1 SNHLY, CDR2 FYNNEI. In DNA, the CDR3 is TGTGCCAGCAGTGGAGGCGGAGGGGGGACCGGGGAGCTGTTTTTT. Amino acids: CASSGGGGGTGELFF.

The CDR3 protein is CASSKAGSGANVLTF. In DNA form, the CDR3 reads TGTGCCAGCAGCAAAGCGGGCTCTGGGGCCAACGTCCTGACTTTC. This chain uses TRBV7-2 with TRBJ2-6; D is possibly TRBD2 (6 bases). Germline assignment: CDR1 SGHTA and CDR2 FQGNSA. The CDR3 sequence is 15 residues long. Trimming left V 5 bases short and J 0 bases short, with 8 bases between.

V is TRBV28 and J is TRBJ1-2, with 8 bases identical to TRBD1. Unmatched junction bases numbered 9, after V lost 5 bases and J lost 4 bases. This CDR3 has 15 amino acids. Germline V gene lookup returns CDR1 MDHEN and CDR2 SYDVKM. The CDR3 DNA sequence: TGTGCCAGCAGTATTCAGGGGGCGAAAGTCTATGGCTACACCTTC. Residues: CASSIQGAKVYGYTF.